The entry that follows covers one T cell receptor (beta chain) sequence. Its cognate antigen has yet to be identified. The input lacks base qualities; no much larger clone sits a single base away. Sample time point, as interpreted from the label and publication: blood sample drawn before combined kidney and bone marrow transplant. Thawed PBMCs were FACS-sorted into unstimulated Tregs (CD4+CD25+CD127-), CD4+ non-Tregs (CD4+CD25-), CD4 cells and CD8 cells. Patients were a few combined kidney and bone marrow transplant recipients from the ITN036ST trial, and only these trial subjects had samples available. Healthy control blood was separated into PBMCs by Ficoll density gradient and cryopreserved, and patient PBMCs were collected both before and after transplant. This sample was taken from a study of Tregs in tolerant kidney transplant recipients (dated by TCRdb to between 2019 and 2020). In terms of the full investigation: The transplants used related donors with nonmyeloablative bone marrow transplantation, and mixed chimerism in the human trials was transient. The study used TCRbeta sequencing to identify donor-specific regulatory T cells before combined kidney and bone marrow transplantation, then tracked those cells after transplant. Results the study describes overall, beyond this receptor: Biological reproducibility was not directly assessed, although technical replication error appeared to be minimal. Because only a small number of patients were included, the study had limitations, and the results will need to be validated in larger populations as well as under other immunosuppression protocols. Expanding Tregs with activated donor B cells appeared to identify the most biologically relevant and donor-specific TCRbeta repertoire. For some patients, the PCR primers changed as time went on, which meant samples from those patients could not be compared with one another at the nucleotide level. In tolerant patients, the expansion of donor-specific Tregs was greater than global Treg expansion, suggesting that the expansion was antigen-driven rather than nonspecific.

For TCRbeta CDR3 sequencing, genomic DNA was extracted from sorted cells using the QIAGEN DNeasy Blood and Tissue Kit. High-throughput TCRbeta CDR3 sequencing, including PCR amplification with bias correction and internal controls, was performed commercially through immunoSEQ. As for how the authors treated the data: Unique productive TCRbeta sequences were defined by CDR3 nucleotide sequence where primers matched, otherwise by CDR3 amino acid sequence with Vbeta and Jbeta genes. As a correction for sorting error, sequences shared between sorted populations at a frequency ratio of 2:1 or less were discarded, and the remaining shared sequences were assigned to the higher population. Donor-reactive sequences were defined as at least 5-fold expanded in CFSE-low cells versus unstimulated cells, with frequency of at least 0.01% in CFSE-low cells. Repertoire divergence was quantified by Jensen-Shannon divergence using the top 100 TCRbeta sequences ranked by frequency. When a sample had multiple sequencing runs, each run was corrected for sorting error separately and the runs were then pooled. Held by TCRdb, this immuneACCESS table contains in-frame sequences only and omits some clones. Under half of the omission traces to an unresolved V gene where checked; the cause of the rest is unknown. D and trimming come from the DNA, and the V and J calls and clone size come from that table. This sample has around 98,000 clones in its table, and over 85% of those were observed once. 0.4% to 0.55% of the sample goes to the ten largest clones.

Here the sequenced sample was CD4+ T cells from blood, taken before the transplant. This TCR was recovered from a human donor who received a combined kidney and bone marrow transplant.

The CDR3 here reads CASSLGQGLGGSNQPQHF. The DNA reads TGTGCCAGCAGCTTAGGACAGGGCCTGGGTGGAAGCAATCAGCCCCAGCATTTT. The chain links TRBV11-2 with TRBJ1-5, and TRBD1 aligns with 7 junction nucleotides. Reading from cysteine to phenylalanine, the CDR3 counts 18 amino acids. Only CDR3 DNA remains: 54 bases, in frame from the first base. V ends up 1 base short and J 1 base short, with an unmatched junction base count of 10. The CDR1 and CDR2 encoded by the germline V gene are SGHAT and FQNNGV.